This record looks at one T cell receptor beta chain sequence and its context. Its antigen is not known. This sample is drawn from a study of cytomegalovirus exposure and HLA in healthy donors. General observations from the study: Upon later analysis, TCR association rates were observed to vary by HLA locus, being highest for DRB1 and lowest for HLA-C. Investigators reported under 200 TCR beta chains as tied to cytomegalovirus. Upon later analysis, HLA-associated TCR beta chains proved more clonally expanded than other, equally common chains.

The PCR made use of 60 Vbeta and 13 Jbeta primers. TCRdb's copy holds only in-frame clones and misses some; the assay was immunoSEQ multiplex PCR. Here the sample spans fewer than 250,000 clones, 80% to 90% being singletons. The CDR3 loop spans 16 amino acids. CDR1 is SGHRS, CDR2 YFSETQ, per germline. The germline V and J ends were trimmed by 3 bases and 3 bases, with 15 bases remaining between them. The sample was PBMCs. The clonotype originates from a man aged 25 to 40 in good health and CMV-seronegative. V is TRBV5-1 and J is TRBJ1-4; no clear D gene. CDR3 loop: CASSSDLPRANEKLFF. As DNA, the CDR3 is TGCGCCAGCAGCTCGGACCTCCCGCGGGCTAATGAAAAACTGTTTTTT.